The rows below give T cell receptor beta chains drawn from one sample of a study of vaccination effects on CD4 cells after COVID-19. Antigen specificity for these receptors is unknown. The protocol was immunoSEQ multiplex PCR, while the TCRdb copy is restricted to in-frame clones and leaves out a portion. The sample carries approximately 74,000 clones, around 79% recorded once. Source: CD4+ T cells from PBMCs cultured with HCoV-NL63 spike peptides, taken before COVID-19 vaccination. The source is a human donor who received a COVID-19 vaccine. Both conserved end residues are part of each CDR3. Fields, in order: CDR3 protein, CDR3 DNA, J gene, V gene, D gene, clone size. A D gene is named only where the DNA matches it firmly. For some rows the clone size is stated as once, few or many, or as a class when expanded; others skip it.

CDR3 protein: CASSQDLLAGGLGASEQFF; CDR3 DNA: TGCGCCAGCAGCCAAGATCTACTAGCGGGGGGCTTAGGGGCAAGTGAGCAGTTCTTC; J gene: TRBJ2-1; V gene: TRBV4-3; D gene: TRBD2; clone size: NA
CDR3 protein: CASKQGTTNEKLFF; CDR3 DNA: TGTGCCAGCAAACAGGGTACAACTAATGAAAAACTGTTTTTT; J gene: TRBJ1-4; V gene: TRBV2; D gene: NA; clone size: NA
CDR3 protein: CASSPGRRDGNTIYF; CDR3 DNA: TGTGCCAGCAGTCCAGGCCGGCGTGACGGAAACACCATATATTTT; J gene: TRBJ1-3; V gene: TRBV2; D gene: NA; clone size: NA
CDR3 protein: CASSYTGNGYTF; CDR3 DNA: TGTGCCAGCAGTTACACTGGGAATGGCTACACCTTC; J gene: TRBJ1-2; V gene: TRBV6-5; D gene: NA; clone size: NA
CDR3 protein: CASSQDSAGADYGYTF; CDR3 DNA: TGTGCCAGCAGCCAAGATTCAGCAGGGGCGGACTATGGCTACACCTTC; J gene: TRBJ1-2; V gene: TRBV3-1/TRBV3-2; D gene: NA; clone size: NA
CDR3 protein: CAIRLGTGSPLHF; CDR3 DNA: TGTGCCATCAGGCTCGGGACAGGGTCACCCCTCCACTTT; J gene: TRBJ1-6; V gene: TRBV10-3; D gene: TRBD1; clone size: NA
CDR3 protein: CASSKRPVVDTEAFF; CDR3 DNA: TGTGCCAGCAGCAAAAGACCGGTAGTGGATACTGAAGCTTTCTTT; J gene: TRBJ1-1; V gene: TRBV7-9; D gene: NA; clone size: few
CDR3 protein: CASSPSAGVGETQYF; CDR3 DNA: TGTGCCAGCAGCCCCTCGGCGGGGGTGGGGGAGACCCAGTACTTC; J gene: TRBJ2-5; V gene: TRBV4-2; D gene: TRBD2; clone size: NA
CDR3 protein: CASSPGTGGEAFF; CDR3 DNA: TGTGCCAGCAGTCCCGGGACCGGAGGTGAAGCTTTCTTT; J gene: TRBJ1-1; V gene: TRBV3-1/TRBV3-2; D gene: NA; clone size: few
CDR3 protein: CASSPRGEGTQYF; CDR3 DNA: TGTGCCAGCTCACCCCGAGGCGAGGGGACCCAGTACTTC; J gene: TRBJ2-5; V gene: TRBV18; D gene: NA; clone size: few
CDR3 protein: CASGLVPGELFF; CDR3 DNA: TGTGCTAGTGGTTTGGTACCCGGGGAGCTGTTTTTT; J gene: TRBJ2-2; V gene: TRBV12-5; D gene: NA; clone size: NA
CDR3 protein: CASSPQGGETQYF; CDR3 DNA: TGTGCCAGCAGCCCACAGGGGGGGGAGACCCAGTACTTC; J gene: TRBJ2-5; V gene: TRBV7-3; D gene: NA; clone size: few
CDR3 protein: CASSSPTDSGYGYTF; CDR3 DNA: TGTGCCAGCAGCTCTCCAACCGACAGTGGCTATGGCTACACCTTC; J gene: TRBJ1-2; V gene: TRBV7-2; D gene: NA; clone size: NA
CDR3 protein: CSVETAAGETQYF; CDR3 DNA: TGCAGCGTTGAAACCGCCGCGGGAGAGACCCAGTACTTC; J gene: TRBJ2-5; V gene: TRBV29-1; D gene: NA; clone size: NA
CDR3 protein: CASRDSIYGYTF; CDR3 DNA: TGTGCCAGCAGGGACAGTATTTATGGCTACACCTTC; J gene: TRBJ1-2; V gene: TRBV7-9; D gene: NA; clone size: NA
CDR3 protein: CASSFPLTGATNEKLFF; CDR3 DNA: TGTGCCAGCAGTTTCCCCCTGACAGGGGCAACTAATGAAAAACTGTTTTTT; J gene: TRBJ1-4; V gene: TRBV28; D gene: TRBD1; clone size: NA
CDR3 protein: CASSFDRAKNTQYF; CDR3 DNA: TGTGCCAGCAGTTTCGACAGGGCTAAGAATACGCAGTATTTT; J gene: TRBJ2-3; V gene: TRBV27; D gene: TRBD1; clone size: NA
CDR3 protein: CASGEGIGEKLFF; CDR3 DNA: TGCGCCAGCGGGGAGGGAATAGGAGAAAAACTGTTTTTT; J gene: TRBJ1-4; V gene: TRBV10-2; D gene: NA; clone size: NA
CDR3 protein: CASRQGWGGSEQFF; CDR3 DNA: TGTGCCAGCAGGCAAGGATGGGGGGGAAGTGAGCAGTTCTTC; J gene: TRBJ2-1; V gene: TRBV2; D gene: TRBD2; clone size: NA
CDR3 protein: CASGGHYNTEAFF; CDR3 DNA: TGTGCCAGCGGGGGCCATTACAACACTGAAGCTTTCTTT; J gene: TRBJ1-1; V gene: TRBV3-1/TRBV3-2; D gene: NA; clone size: once
CDR3 protein: CASHRGSGSPGELFF; CDR3 DNA: TGTGCCAGCCATAGAGGGTCAGGGTCCCCCGGGGAGCTGTTTTTT; J gene: TRBJ2-2; V gene: TRBV6-6; D gene: NA; clone size: NA
CDR3 protein: CATSAGGEETQYF; CDR3 DNA: TGTGCCACCAGTGCGGGGGGAGAAGAGACCCAGTACTTC; J gene: TRBJ2-5; V gene: TRBV24-1; D gene: TRBD2; clone size: NA
CDR3 protein: CASSLYAGGTGTEAFF; CDR3 DNA: TGTGCCAGCAGCCTGTATGCGGGGGGAACCGGCACTGAAGCTTTCTTT; J gene: TRBJ1-1; V gene: TRBV28; D gene: NA; clone size: NA
CDR3 protein: CASSLGQTGNTIYF; CDR3 DNA: TGTGCCAGCAGCCTGGGACAAACTGGAAACACCATATATTTT; J gene: TRBJ1-3; V gene: TRBV6-5; D gene: NA; clone size: NA
CDR3 protein: CASSQVGQGAQYF; CDR3 DNA: TGTGCCAGCAGCCAGGTCGGACAGGGCGCCCAGTACTTC; J gene: TRBJ2-5; V gene: TRBV3-1/TRBV3-2; D gene: TRBD1; clone size: NA
CDR3 protein: CASSLRQGAGGELFF; CDR3 DNA: TGTGCCAGCAGCTTAAGACAGGGGGCCGGCGGGGAGCTGTTTTTT; J gene: TRBJ2-2; V gene: TRBV7-6; D gene: TRBD1; clone size: NA
CDR3 protein: CASSDDIAGGAYDTQYF; CDR3 DNA: TGTGCCAGCAGCGACGACATAGCGGGGGGCGCTTACGATACGCAGTATTTT; J gene: TRBJ2-3; V gene: TRBV9; D gene: TRBD2; clone size: NA
CDR3 protein: CASSLRGGSYNEQFF; CDR3 DNA: TGTGCCAGCAGCTTGCGCGGGGGAAGTTACAATGAGCAGTTCTTC; J gene: TRBJ2-1; V gene: TRBV5-8; D gene: TRBD2; clone size: NA
CDR3 protein: CASVGPVSGNTIYF; CDR3 DNA: TGTGCCAGCGTCGGACCGGTCTCTGGAAACACCATATATTTT; J gene: TRBJ1-3; V gene: TRBV3-1/TRBV3-2; D gene: NA; clone size: NA
CDR3 protein: CATSDGFTGANVLTF; CDR3 DNA: TGTGCCACCAGTGACGGGTTTACTGGGGCCAACGTCCTGACTTTC; J gene: TRBJ2-6; V gene: TRBV24-1; D gene: NA; clone size: NA
CDR3 protein: CASRVDVMDFEAFF; CDR3 DNA: TGTGCCAGCAGGGTGGACGTCATGGACTTTGAAGCTTTCTTT; J gene: TRBJ1-1; V gene: TRBV27; D gene: NA; clone size: NA
CDR3 protein: CATSRGLAGGFGTGELFF; CDR3 DNA: TGTGCCACCAGCAGAGGACTAGCGGGGGGGTTCGGGACCGGGGAGCTGTTTTTT; J gene: TRBJ2-2; V gene: TRBV15; D gene: TRBD2; clone size: NA